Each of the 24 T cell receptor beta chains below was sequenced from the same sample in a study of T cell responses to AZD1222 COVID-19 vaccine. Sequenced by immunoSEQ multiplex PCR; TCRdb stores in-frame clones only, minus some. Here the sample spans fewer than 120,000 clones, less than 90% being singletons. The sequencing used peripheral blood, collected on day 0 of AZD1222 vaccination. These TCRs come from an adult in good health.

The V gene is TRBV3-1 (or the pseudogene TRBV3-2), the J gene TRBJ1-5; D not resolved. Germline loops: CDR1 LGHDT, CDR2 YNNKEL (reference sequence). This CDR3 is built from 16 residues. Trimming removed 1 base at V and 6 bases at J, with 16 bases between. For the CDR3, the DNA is TGTGCCAGCAGCCAAGCGTATACACCCGATTTTCAGCCCCAGCATTTT. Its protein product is CASSQAYTPDFQPQHF.

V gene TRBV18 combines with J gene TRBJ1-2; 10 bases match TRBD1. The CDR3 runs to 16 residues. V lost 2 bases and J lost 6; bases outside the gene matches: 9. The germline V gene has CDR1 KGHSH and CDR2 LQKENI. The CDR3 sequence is CASSPRTGGESDGYTF. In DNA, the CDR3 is TGTGCCAGCTCACCAAGGACAGGGGGTGAATCGGATGGCTACACCTTC.

CDR3 amino acids: CACSGGYGYTF. CDR3 DNA: TGTGCCTGTTCCGGGGGGTATGGCTACACCTTC. V gene TRBV30 combines with J gene TRBJ1-2, with D maybe TRBD1 (5 bases). The CDR3 sequence is 11 residues long. Trimming left V 6 bases short and J 5 bases short, with 10 bases between. From germline, CDR1 is GTSNPN and CDR2 SVGIG (reference sequence).

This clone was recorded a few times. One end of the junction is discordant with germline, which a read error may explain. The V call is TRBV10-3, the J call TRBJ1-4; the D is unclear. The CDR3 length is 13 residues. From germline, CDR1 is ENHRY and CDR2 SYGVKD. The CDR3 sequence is CATSPGLGEKLFF. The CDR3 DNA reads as TGTGCCACCAGTCCGGGCCTTGGTGAAAAACTGTTTTTT.

The CDR3 nucleotides are TGCGCCAGCAGCTTGGCCGTGGGAATCGGTGGAAACACCATATATTTT. This codes for CASSLAVGIGGNTIYF. This chain links TRBV5-1 with TRBJ1-3; D unclear. V was shortened by 0 bases and J by 3 bases, with 13 bases between the two germline ends. Germline CDR1 and CDR2: SGHRS and YFSETQ. The CDR3 is made up of 16 amino acids.

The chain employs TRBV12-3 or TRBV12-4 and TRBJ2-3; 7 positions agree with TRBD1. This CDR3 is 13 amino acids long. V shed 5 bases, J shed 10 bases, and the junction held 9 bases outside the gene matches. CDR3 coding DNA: TGTGCCAGCAGTAGGATACAGGGGCCGGCGCAGTATTTT. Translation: CASSRIQGPAQYF.

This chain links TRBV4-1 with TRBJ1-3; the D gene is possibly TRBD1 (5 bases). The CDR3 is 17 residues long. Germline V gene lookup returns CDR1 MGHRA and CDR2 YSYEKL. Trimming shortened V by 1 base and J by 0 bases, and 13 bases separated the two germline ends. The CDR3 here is CASSQVLGGSSGNTIYF. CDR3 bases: TGCGCCAGCAGCCAAGTCCTGGGGGGGAGCTCTGGAAACACCATATATTTT.

The chain's CDR3 is CASRRDQRGEKLFF. CDR3 DNA: TGCGCCAGCAGGAGAGATCAACGAGGTGAAAAACTGTTTTTT. The chain recombines TRBV4-1 with TRBJ1-4; D ambiguous. V was pared by 6 bases and J by 7 bases, with 15 bases between. The CDR3 is made up of 14 amino acids. CDR1 is MGHRA and CDR2 is YSYEKL in the germline V gene.

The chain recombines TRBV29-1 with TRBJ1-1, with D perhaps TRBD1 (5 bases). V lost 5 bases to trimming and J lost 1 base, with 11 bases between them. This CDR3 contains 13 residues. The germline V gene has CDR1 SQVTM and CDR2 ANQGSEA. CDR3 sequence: CSVRGRANTEAFF. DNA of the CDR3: TGCAGCGTTCGGGGCAGGGCGAACACTGAAGCTTTCTTT.

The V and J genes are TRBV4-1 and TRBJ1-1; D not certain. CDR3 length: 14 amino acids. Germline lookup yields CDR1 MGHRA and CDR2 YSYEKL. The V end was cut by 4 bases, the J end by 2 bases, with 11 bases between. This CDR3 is CASSLNGQNTEAFF. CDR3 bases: TGCGCCAGCAGCCTGAACGGGCAAAACACTGAAGCTTTCTTT.

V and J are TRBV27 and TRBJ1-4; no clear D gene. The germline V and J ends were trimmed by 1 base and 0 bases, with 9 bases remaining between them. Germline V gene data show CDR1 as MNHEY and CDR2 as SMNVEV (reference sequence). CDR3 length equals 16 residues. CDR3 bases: TGTGCCAGCAGTTTATGGTCGGGAGCAACTAATGAAAAACTGTTTTTT. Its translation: CASSLWSGATNEKLFF.

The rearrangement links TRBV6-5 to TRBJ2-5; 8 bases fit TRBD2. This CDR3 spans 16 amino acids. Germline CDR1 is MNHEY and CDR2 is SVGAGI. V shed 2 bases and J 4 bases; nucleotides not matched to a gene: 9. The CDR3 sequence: CASSYNPGRAGETQYF. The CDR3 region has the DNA TGTGCCAGCAGTTACAATCCCGGGAGGGCCGGAGAGACCCAGTACTTC.

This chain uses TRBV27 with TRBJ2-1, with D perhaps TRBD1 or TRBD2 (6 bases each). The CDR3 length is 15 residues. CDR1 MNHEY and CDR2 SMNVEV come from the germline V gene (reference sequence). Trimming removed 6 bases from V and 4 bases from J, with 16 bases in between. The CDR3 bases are TGTGCCAGCAGGGCGGGACAAGTCAAGTACAATGAGCAGTTCTTC. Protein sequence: CASRAGQVKYNEQFF.

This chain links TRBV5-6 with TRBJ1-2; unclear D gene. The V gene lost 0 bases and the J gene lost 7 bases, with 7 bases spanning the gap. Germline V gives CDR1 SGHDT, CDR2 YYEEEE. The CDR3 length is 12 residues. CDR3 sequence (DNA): TGTGCCAGCAGCTTGGTTACTTTTGGCTACACCTTC. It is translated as CASSLVTFGYTF.

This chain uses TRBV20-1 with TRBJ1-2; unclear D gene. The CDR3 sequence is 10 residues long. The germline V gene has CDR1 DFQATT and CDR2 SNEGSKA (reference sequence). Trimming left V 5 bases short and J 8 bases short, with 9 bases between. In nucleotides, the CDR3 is TGCAGTGCTGGGGATTGGGGCTACACCTTC. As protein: CSAGDWGYTF.

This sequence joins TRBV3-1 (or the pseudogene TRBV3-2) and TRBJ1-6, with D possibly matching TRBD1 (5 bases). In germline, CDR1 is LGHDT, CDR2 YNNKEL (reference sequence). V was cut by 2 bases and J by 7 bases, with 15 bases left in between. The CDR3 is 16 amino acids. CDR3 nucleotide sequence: TGTGCCAGCAGCCAACCGTTGGGGACCGGGAATTCACCCCTCCACTTT. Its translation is CASSQPLGTGNSPLHF.

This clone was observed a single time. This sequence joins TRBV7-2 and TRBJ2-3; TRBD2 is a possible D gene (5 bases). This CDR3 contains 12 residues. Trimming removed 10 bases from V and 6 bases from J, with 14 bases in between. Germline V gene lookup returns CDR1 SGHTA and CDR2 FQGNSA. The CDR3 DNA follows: TGTGCCACGGGCGACTATGGGGATACGCAGTATTTT. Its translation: CATGDYGDTQYF.

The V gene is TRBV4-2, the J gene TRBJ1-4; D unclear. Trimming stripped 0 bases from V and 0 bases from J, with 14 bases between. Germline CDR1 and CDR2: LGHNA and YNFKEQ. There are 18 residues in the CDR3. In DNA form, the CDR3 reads TGTGCCAGCAGCCAAGAGCAAGGAAGCATTGCAACTAATGAAAAACTGTTTTTT. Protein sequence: CASSQEQGSIATNEKLFF.

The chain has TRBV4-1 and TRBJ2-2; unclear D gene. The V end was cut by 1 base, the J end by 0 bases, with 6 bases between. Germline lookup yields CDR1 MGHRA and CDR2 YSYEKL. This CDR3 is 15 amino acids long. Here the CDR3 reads CASSQGVTNTGELFF. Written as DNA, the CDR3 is TGCGCCAGCAGCCAAGGGGTGACGAACACCGGGGAGCTGTTTTTT.

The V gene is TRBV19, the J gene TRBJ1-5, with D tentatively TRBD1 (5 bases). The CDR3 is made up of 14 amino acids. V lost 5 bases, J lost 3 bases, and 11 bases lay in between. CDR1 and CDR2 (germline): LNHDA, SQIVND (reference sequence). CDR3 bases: TGTGCCAGTAGTTCCCAGGGTCCCAATCAGCCCCAGCATTTT. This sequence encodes CASSSQGPNQPQHF.

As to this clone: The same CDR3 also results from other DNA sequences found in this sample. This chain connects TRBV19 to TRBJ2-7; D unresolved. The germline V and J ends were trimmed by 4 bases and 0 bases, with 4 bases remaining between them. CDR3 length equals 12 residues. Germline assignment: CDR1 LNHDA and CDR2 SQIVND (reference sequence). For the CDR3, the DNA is TGTGCCAGTAGTACCTCCTCCTACGAGCAGTACTTC. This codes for CASSTSSYEQYF.

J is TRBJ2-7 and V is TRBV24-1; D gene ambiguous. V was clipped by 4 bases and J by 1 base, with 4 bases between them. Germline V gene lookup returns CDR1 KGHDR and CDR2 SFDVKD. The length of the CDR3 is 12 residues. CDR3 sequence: CATSDDSYEQYF. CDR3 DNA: TGTGCCACCAGTGACGATTCCTACGAGCAGTACTTC.

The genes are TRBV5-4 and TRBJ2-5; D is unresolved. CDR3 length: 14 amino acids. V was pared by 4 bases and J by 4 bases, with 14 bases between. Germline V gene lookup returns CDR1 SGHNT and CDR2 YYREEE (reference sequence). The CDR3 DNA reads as TGTGCCAGCAGCACCCCCGGCGCCCCAGAGACCCAGTACTTC. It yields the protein CASSTPGAPETQYF.

CDR3: CASSGQVGDTIYF. Written as DNA, the CDR3 is TGCGCCAGCAGCGGACAGGTTGGGGACACCATATATTTT. This chain uses TRBV5-1 with TRBJ1-3; TRBD1 agrees at 7 bases. The CDR3 sequence is 13 residues long. Germline loops: CDR1 SGHRS, CDR2 YFSETQ. V dropped 4 bases and J dropped 8; count of bases not matched to a gene: 6. Using reference TRBV5-1 and TRBJ1-3 for the parts outside the CDR3, the full variable domain is KAGVTQTPRYLIKTRGQQVTLSCSPISGHRSVSWYQQTPGQGLQFLFEYFSETQRNKGNFPGRFSGRQFSNSRSEMNVSTLELGDSALYLCASSGQVGDTIYFGEGSWLTVV.